This record looks at one T cell receptor beta chain sequence and its context. This record belongs to a study of T-cell memory formation after mild COVID-19. Study at large: The two donors had largely donor-specific TCR clusters.

The germline V gene encodes CDR1 SNHLY and CDR2 FYNNEI. Trimming pared 5 bases from V and 1 base from J, leaving 8 bases between. This CDR3 is built from 13 residues. TCRdb re-called the 5' RACE reads through MiXCR, storing one row per CDR3 protein. The sample holds fewer than 500,000 distinct CDR3 sequences, nearly 25% seen once. The V call is TRBV2, the J call TRBJ1-2; D unclear. This TCR derives from an adult woman who had mild COVID-19 (a few samples of this study predate the infection). Cell type and time point are not known. Sequenced input: PBMCs or a T cell subset sorted from them (not recorded which). The CDR3 reads CASSLQLNYGYTF. The CDR3 coding sequence is TGTGCCAGCAGTCTTCAGCTTAACTATGGCTACACCTTC.